This T cell receptor beta chain was identified during a study of memory CD4+ T cells and cytomegalovirus serostatus. V was pared by 1 base and J by 10 bases, with 17 bases between. CDR1 and CDR2 from the germline V gene are SQVTM and ANQGSEA. The CDR3 loop spans 14 amino acids. The method was immunoSEQ multiplex PCR; TCRdb's version includes in-frame clones alone and lacks a portion of them. The sample has 84,000 or so clones, around 80% seen once. Single viable CD3+CD4+CD8-CD45RO+ cells were sorted as the memory CD4+ T cells. CMV serostatus came from serum IgG against pp150, pp28, p38, p52. Total CD4+ T cells were enriched by CD4 positive selection.

This TCR was recovered from an adult in good health and CMV-seronegative. Sequences were obtained from memory CD4+ T cells from blood. The chain uses TRBV29-1 and TRBJ2-1; TRBD2 is a possible D gene (5 bases). The CDR3 coding sequence is TGCAGCGTTGAAGGAGGGCTAGGAGGCGGCGAGCAGTTCTTC. This codes for CSVEGGLGGGEQFF.